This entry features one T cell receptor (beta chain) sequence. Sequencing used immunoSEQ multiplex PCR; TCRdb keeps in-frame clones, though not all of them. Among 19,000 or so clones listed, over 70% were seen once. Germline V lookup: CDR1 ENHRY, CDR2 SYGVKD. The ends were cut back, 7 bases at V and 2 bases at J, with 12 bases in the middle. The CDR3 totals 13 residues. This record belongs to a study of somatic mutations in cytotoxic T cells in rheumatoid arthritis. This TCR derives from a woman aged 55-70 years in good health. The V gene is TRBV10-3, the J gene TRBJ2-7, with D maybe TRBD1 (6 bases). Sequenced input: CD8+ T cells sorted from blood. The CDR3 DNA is TGTGCCATCACTACAGGGCCACCCTACGAGCAGTACTTC. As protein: CAITTGPPYEQYF.